Following are 7 T cell receptor beta chains from one sample sequenced in a study of blood T cell repertoires in COVID-19. TCRdb's table, derived via immunoSEQ multiplex PCR, lists solely in-frame clones and lacks some. The sample shows around 240,000 clones, about 84% of them seen only once. Material for sequencing was PBMCs or T cells enriched from blood (not recorded which). The receptors originated from a woman aged 45-59 years who had recovered from COVID-19.

J is TRBJ2-1 and V is TRBV30; TRBD1 aligns across 10 bases. In germline, CDR1 is GTSNPN, CDR2 SVGIG (reference sequence). The ends lost 8 bases at V and 4 bases at J; junction bases unmatched: 8. The CDR3 is 14 amino acids. This CDR3 is CAGLDRGHYNEQFF. The CDR3 DNA sequence: TGTGCCGGGCTCGACAGGGGGCATTACAATGAGCAGTTCTTC.

As concerns this clone: The same CDR3 can be traced to other DNA sequences in this sample. V gene TRBV7-9 combines with J gene TRBJ2-7; a weak D match, TRBD2 (7 bases). The germline V and J ends were trimmed by 7 bases and 0 bases, with 19 bases remaining between them. CDR1 is SEHNR, CDR2 FQNEAQ, per germline (reference sequence). The CDR3 contains 16 residues. CDR3 amino acids: CASTKRGGGNSYEQYF. CDR3 in DNA: TGTGCCAGCACCAAGCGGGGCGGGGGCAACTCCTACGAGCAGTACTTC.

V gene TRBV4-3 combines with J gene TRBJ1-1; no reliable D call. This CDR3 has 14 residues. Germline V gene data show CDR1 as LGHNA and CDR2 as YSLEER. Trimming took 0 bases from V and 4 from J, leaving 9 bases between them. The DNA for the CDR3 is TGCGCCAGCAGCCAAGATCGGGGATTCACTGAAGCTTTCTTT. It encodes CASSQDRGFTEAFF.

The chain joins TRBV12-3 or TRBV12-4 to TRBJ2-3; 8 positions match TRBD1. The CDR3 loop spans 13 amino acids. V was pared by 9 bases and J by 6 bases, with 8 bases of the junction left unmatched. CDR3 sequence (DNA): TGTGCCAGTTTAGGCCAGGGGGCGGATACGCAGTATTTT. It specifies CASLGQGADTQYF.

The genes are TRBV16 and TRBJ1-1; possibly TRBD1 for D (5 bases). V was trimmed by 5 bases and J by 6 bases, leaving 10 bases between them. The CDR3 loop spans 12 amino acids. Per germline, CDR1 KGHSY and CDR2 FQNENV. CDR3 loop: CASSRAGPEAFF. In nucleotides, the CDR3 is TGTGCCAGCAGCAGGGCGGGGCCTGAAGCTTTCTTT.

About this clone itself: One junction end disagrees with the germline gene, perhaps due to a read error. This rearrangement joins TRBV13 to TRBJ1-1; D may be TRBD1 (6 bases). Germline values: CDR1 PRHDT, CDR2 FYEKMQ (reference sequence). This CDR3 spans 14 amino acids. CDR3 DNA sequence: TGTGCCAGCAGCCGGACTCGGGACAACATTGAAGCTTTCTTT. This translates into CASSRTRDNIEAFF.

V gene TRBV4-3 combines with J gene TRBJ2-5; D call uncertain. This CDR3 is built from 13 residues. The germline gives CDR1 LGHNA, CDR2 YSLEER. V was cut by 0 bases and J by 3 bases, with 5 bases left in between. For the CDR3, the DNA is TGCGCCAGCAGCCAAGATACAGAAGAGACCCAGTACTTC. It specifies CASSQDTEETQYF.